This T cell receptor (beta chain) came from a study of cytomegalovirus exposure and HLA in healthy donors. In the PCR, 60 Vbeta and 13 Jbeta primers were used. Repertoires were generated with immunoSEQ multiplex PCR, while TCRdb's copy carries only in-frame clones and drops some. The repertoire holds around 190,000 clones, with about 78% as singletons. Of note for this clone: No antigen is known for it.

Study-wide points: It was assumed in the presence/absence analyses that sequencing depth was roughly uniform across donors. Later analysis showed most CMV-associated TCR beta chains appearing HLA-restricted.

The material sequenced was PBMCs. This receptor was identified in a man aged 35 to 55 in good health and CMV-seronegative.

CDR3 bases: TGTGCCAGCTCACAAAACCCCAGGGGATCACCCCTCCACTTT. It codes for CASSQNPRGSPLHF. This chain joins TRBV18 and TRBJ1-6, with a weak D call TRBD1 (6 bases). The CDR3 runs 14 residues. Deletions cut 4 bases from V and 10 bases from J, with 14 bases between. CDR1 is KGHSH and CDR2 is LQKENI in the germline V gene.